The 7 T cell receptor beta chains below come from one sample, sequenced in a study of T cells in Graves' hyperthyroidism and ophthalmopathy. RNA transcripts served as the template for amplifying TCR beta CDR3 regions. Primed by the HTBI set, a first-round RT-PCR was run on the TCR CDR3. A single record per CDR3 protein comes from TCRdb applying MiXCR to the multiplex PCR reads. The profile shows around 540,000 distinct CDR3 sequences, roughly a sixth of them singletons. Sample: blood. Receptors were obtained from a woman under 40 with Graves' ophthalmopathy.

This rearrangement joins TRBV27 to TRBJ2-7; D not resolved. V gave up 0 bases and J gave up 4 bases, with 10 bases separating them. Germline values: CDR1 MNHEY, CDR2 SMNVEV (reference sequence). The CDR3 spans 14 residues. The CDR3 is CASSLSGNPYEQYF. The CDR3 bases are TGTGCCAGCAGTTTATCGGGTAACCCGTACGAGCAGTACTTC.

This clonotype showed up many times. The V call is TRBV3-1, the J call TRBJ2-1, with TRBD2 matching 7 bases. V was clipped by 0 bases and J by 12 bases; unmatched bases: 2. The CDR3 consists of 12 residues. Looked up from germline, CDR1 is LGHDT and CDR2 is YNNKEL (reference sequence). Here the CDR3 DNA reads TGTGCCAGCAGCCAAGAAGCGGGAAGGCAGTTCTTC. It specifies CASSQEAGRQFF.

There are many counts of this clonotype. The V and J genes are TRBV7-2 and TRBJ2-5; D might be TRBD2 (7 bases). V gave up 8 bases and J gave up 4 bases, with 14 bases separating them. This CDR3 contains 13 residues. Germline V lookup: CDR1 SGHTA, CDR2 FQGNSA. This CDR3 reads CASEGGARETQYF. The CDR3 DNA follows: TGTGCCAGCGAGGGGGGGGCGCGAGAGACCCAGTACTTC. The whole variable domain, remainder taken from reference TRBV7-2 and TRBJ2-5, is GAGVSQSPSNKVTEKGKDVELRCDPISGHTALYWYRQSLGQGLEFLIYFQGNSAPDKSGLPSDRFSAERTGGSVSTLTIQRTQQEDSAVYLCASEGGARETQYFGPGTRLLVL.

This clonotype was observed at least ten times. The rearrangement joins TRBV5-1 to TRBJ2-5; TRBD2 matches 10 bases. The CDR3 is 15 amino acids. Trimming cost V 2 bases and J 5 bases; bases outside gene matches: 6. Germline V gives CDR1 SGHRS, CDR2 YFSETQ. Written as DNA, the CDR3 is TGCGCCAGCAGCTTAAGCGGGAGGGCCTGGGAGACCCAGTACTTC. Protein: CASSLSGRAWETQYF.

The chain links TRBV6-4 to TRBJ1-1; D gene ambiguous. V gave up 4 bases and J gave up 2 bases, with 8 bases separating them. CDR1 and CDR2 (germline): MRHNA, SNTAGT. The CDR3 sequence is 13 residues long. The CDR3 sequence: CASSVGFNTEAFF. In DNA, the CDR3 is TGTGCCAGCAGTGTGGGGTTCAACACTGAAGCTTTCTTT.

The chain is built from TRBV20-1 and TRBJ2-7; 10 nucleotides align to TRBD1. Per germline, CDR1 DFQATT and CDR2 SNEGSKA (reference sequence). The CDR3 contains 17 residues. The V gene end was trimmed by 0 bases and the J gene end by 5 bases; junction bases not matched to a gene: 13. CDR3 amino acids: CSARDLVPGQGSHEQYF. The CDR3 nucleotides read TGCAGTGCTAGAGATTTAGTACCGGGACAGGGGAGCCACGAGCAGTACTTC.

V and J are TRBV9 and TRBJ2-7; TRBD2 is a possible D gene (6 bases). The germline V gene has CDR1 SGDLS and CDR2 YYNGEE. Trimming took 0 bases from V and 5 from J, leaving 12 bases between them. CDR3 length: 14 residues. CDR3 DNA sequence: TGTGCCAGCAGCGTAGCGGGAGCGGTCGACGAGCAGTACTTC. This gives the protein CASSVAGAVDEQYF.